This TCR beta chain came from a study of OX40 agonist ivuxolimab in advanced cancers. Background on the study: About 40% of patients had received prior checkpoint inhibitor therapy. There were three patients with partial responses, one having hepatocellular carcinoma and two cutaneous melanoma. Whole-study results and caveats: Among the nonresponders, some also had low normalized T-cell clonal expansion.

The investigators sampled blood at baseline, at cycle 4 day 1, and at cycle 7 day 1. On this clone itself: Its antigen is unidentified.

Data came from immunoSEQ multiplex PCR; TCRdb stores just in-frame clones and leaves some out. The table has around 38,000 clones, about four fifths seen once. CDR1 and CDR2 from the germline V gene are SNHLY and FYNNEI. V was shortened by 5 bases and J by 4 bases, with 18 bases between the two germline ends. This CDR3 comprises 15 residues. Specimen: CD4+ or CD8+ T cells sorted from blood, collected in a trial of the OX40 agonist ivuxolimab. The sequence derives from an adult with an advanced solid tumor such as melanoma, head and neck, liver or kidney cancer. V gene TRBV2 combines with J gene TRBJ2-7, with TRBD1 as a possible D gene (5 bases). The CDR3 bases are TGTGCCAGCAGTTCCGGACAAACGTTTATATACGAGCAGTACTTC. It codes for CASSSGQTFIYEQYF.